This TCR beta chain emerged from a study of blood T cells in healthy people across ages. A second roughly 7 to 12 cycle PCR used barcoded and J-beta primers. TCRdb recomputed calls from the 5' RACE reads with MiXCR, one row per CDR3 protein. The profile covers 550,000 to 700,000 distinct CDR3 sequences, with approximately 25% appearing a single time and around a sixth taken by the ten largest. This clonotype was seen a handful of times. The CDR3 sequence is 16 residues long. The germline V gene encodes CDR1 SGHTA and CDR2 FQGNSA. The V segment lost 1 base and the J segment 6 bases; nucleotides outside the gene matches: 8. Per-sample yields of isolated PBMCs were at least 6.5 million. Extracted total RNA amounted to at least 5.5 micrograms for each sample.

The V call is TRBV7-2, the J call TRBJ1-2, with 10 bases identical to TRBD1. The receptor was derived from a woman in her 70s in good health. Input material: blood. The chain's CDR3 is CASSLVGTGALHGYTF. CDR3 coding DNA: TGTGCCAGCAGCTTAGTAGGGACAGGGGCCCTCCATGGCTACACCTTC. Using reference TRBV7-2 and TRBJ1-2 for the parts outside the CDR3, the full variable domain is GAGVSQSPSNKVTEKGKDVELRCDPISGHTALYWYRQSLGQGLEFLIYFQGNSAPDKSGLPSDRFSAERTGGSVSTLTIQRTQQEDSAVYLCASSLVGTGALHGYTFGSGTRLTVV.